This T cell receptor beta chain was captured by sequencing in a study of metastatic and nonmetastatic thyroid tumors. Overall study context: From malignant and benign thyroid patients, repertoires in blood and in tumor or nodule tissue were compared.

Germline lookup yields CDR1 SGHAT and CDR2 FQDESV (reference sequence). Trimming left V 3 bases short and J 5 bases short, with 8 bases between. This CDR3 region has 14 residues. Per the study methods: Clinicopathological groups differed in CDR3, with these differences serving to build a distant-metastasis classifier for papillary thyroid cancer. TCRdb reanalyzed the PCR reads with MiXCR. Here the V and J calls rest on TCRdb's processing, not on the authors' analysis. The profile shows approximately 6,300 clones, around 19% of them singletons. There were no patients who had received any treatment before thyroid surgery. This clone is medium-sized within its sample. What it binds is unknown. Study-wide findings and caveats: Malignant thyroid tumors reportedly exceeded benign nodules significantly in TCR beta diversity, with the difference appearing in blood and tumor.

Sequencing input: adjacent normal tissue. This sequence originates from a female donor with papillary thyroid cancer or a benign thyroid nodule (not recorded which). Some clones in this sample may be carry-over from other donors' samples. V is TRBV11-1 and J is TRBJ1-6; no clear D. In DNA form, the CDR3 reads TGTGCCAGCAGCTTTGGGTACGATAATTCACCCCTCCACTTT. Encoded protein: CASSFGYDNSPLHF.